This entry describes one TCR beta chain. This CDR3 spans 16 amino acids. Germline V gives CDR1 MDHEN, CDR2 SYDVKM. The V gene lost 3 bases and the J gene lost 2 bases, with 15 bases spanning the gap. The sample originates from a study of blood T cell repertoires in COVID-19. Study-wide context: Acute-phase and convalescent COVID-19 samples originated in the United States, Italy and Spain. The analysed material was cDNA or gDNA that came from T cells, B-cell-depleted T cells, or PBMCs.

The data were produced by immunoSEQ multiplex PCR, yet TCRdb's version contains in-frame clones alone and is incomplete. Of around 240,000 clones listed, approximately 81% are singletons. The J gene is TRBJ2-3, the V gene TRBV28; D possibly corresponds to TRBD2 (7 bases). The sequence was collected from a man aged 35-49 years with acute or convalescent COVID-19. The sequenced material came from peripheral blood. The DNA of the CDR3 is TGTGCCAGCAGTTTTCAAGGGGGGGGGCACACAGATACGCAGTATTTT. Translated, it gives CASSFQGGGHTDTQYF.